This entry concerns a single T cell receptor (beta chain). The antigen is unknown. The data stem from a study of T cells expressing NK-cell markers. Study-level background: Serological testing identified seven of the eight sequenced donors as HCMV-seropositive and one as seronegative. Study observations and caveats: Expanded NKG2C+ T cell clones were not confirmed as HCMV-specific. Six donors had dominant NKG2C+ clonotypes that comprised about 1.0-8% of their CD8+ T cells.

CDR1 is MNHNS and CDR2 is SASEGT in the germline V gene. The CDR3 loop spans 13 amino acids. TCR beta cDNA was made by 5'RACE template switching with UMIs. TCRdb derives one entry per CDR3 protein from the 5' RACE reads, leaving out DNA. The sample table includes around 550,000 distinct CDR3 sequences. V usage is TRBV6-1 and J usage is TRBJ1-4. The sequence came from a man between 18 and 29 years old in good health. The specimen was blood T cells: a sorted CD56 or NKG2C T cell subset, CD4+ or CD8+ T cells, or bulk PBMC T cells (not recorded which). CDR3 sequence reads: CASSPQANEKLFF.